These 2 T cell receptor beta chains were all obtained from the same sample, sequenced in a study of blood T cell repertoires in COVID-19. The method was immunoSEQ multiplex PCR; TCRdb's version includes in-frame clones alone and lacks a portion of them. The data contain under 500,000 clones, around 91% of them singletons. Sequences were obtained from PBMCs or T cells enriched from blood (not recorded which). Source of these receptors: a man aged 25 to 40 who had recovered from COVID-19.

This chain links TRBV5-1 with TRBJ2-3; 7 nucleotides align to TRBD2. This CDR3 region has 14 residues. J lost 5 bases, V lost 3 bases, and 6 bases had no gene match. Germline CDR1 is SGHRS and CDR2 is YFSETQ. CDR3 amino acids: CASSSSGNVDTQYF. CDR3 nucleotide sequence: TGCGCCAGCAGCTCTAGCGGTAATGTAGATACGCAGTATTTT.

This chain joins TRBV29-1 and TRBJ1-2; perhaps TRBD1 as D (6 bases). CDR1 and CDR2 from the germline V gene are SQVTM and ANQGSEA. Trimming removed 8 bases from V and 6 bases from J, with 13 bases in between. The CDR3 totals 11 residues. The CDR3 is CSSREGDGYTF. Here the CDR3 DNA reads TGCAGCAGCAGGGAGGGGGATGGCTACACCTTC. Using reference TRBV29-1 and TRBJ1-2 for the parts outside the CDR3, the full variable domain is SAVISQKPSRDICQRGTSLTIQCQVDSQVTMMFWYRQQPGQSLTLIATANQGSEATYESGFVIDKFPISRPNLTFSTLTVSNMSPEDSSIYLCSSREGDGYTFGSGTRLTVV.